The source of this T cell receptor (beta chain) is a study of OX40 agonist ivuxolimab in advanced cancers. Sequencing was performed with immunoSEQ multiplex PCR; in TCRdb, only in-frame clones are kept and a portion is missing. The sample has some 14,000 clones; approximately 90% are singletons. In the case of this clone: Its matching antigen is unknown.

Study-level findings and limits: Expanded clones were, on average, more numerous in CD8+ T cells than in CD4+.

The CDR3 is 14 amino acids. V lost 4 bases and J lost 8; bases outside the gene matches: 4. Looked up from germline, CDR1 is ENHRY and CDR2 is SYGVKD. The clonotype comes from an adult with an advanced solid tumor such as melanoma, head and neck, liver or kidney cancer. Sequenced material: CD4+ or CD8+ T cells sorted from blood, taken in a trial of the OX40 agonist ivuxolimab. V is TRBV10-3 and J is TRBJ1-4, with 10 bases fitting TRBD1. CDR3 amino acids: CAISGGQGNEKLFF. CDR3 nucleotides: TGTGCCATCAGTGGGGGACAGGGGAACGAAAAACTGTTTTTT.